This T cell receptor beta chain is from a study of CD8 T cells in ankylosing spondylitis. Findings and caveats of the study: It was reported that disease-linked clones were significantly enriched in matched ankylosing spondylitis synovial fluid.

By quantitative 5'-RACE with molecular barcodes, the TCR beta libraries were made. TCRdb redid the calling of the 5' RACE reads with MiXCR, one entry per CDR3 protein. Of around 140,000 distinct CDR3 sequences listed, approximately 10% are singletons. Trimming pared 5 bases from V and 0 bases from J, leaving 12 bases between. Germline lookup yields CDR1 DFQATT and CDR2 SNEGSKA (reference sequence). The CDR3 is made up of 14 amino acids. In its sample, this clonotype was seen many times. What it recognizes is unknown. The sample was blood, either unsorted or a sorted T cell fraction (not recorded which). The chain is built from TRBV20-1 and TRBJ2-3; no reliable D call. The clonotype was recovered from a female donor with ankylosing spondylitis or in good health (not recorded which). The CDR3 protein is CSAQGASSTDTQYF. The CDR3 DNA follows: TGCAGTGCTCAAGGAGCCTCTAGCACAGATACGCAGTATTTT.